This is a list of T cell receptor beta chains from one sample in a study of post-analysis software for immune sequencing data. TCRdb passed the PCR reads through MiXCR, listing each CDR3 protein once. The sample includes a few hundred thousand distinct CDR3 sequences, about 39% of them seen just once. What was sequenced was blood. The receptor set was obtained from a girl aged 2 to 10 with multiple sclerosis. The CDR3 runs from the conserved cysteine through the conserved F or W. Fields, in order: CDR3 DNA, CDR3 protein, clone size, V gene, J gene, D gene. A D gene is named only where the DNA matches it firmly. The size of a clone is reported for some rows only, either as once, few or many, or as a class for expanded clones.

cdr3_nt: TGCGCCAGCAGCTTGTTTAGCGGGGGGGACGAGCAGTACTTC
cdr3_aa: CASSLFSGGDEQYF
clone_size: -
v_call: TRBV5-1
j_call: TRBJ2-7
d_call: TRBD2

cdr3_nt: TGTGCCAGCAGCTATCGCTCTTCTGGGACGGTGATCTACAATGAGCAGTTCTTC
cdr3_aa: CASSYRSSGTVIYNEQFF
clone_size: few
v_call: TRBV7-8
j_call: TRBJ2-1
d_call: -

cdr3_nt: TGCAGCGCCACGGACAGGGGCGCTAGCGGGGCCTCCTACAATGAGCAGTTCTTC
cdr3_aa: CSATDRGASGASYNEQFF
clone_size: few
v_call: TRBV29-1
j_call: TRBJ2-1
d_call: -

cdr3_nt: TGCAGCGTTGCTGGCAGGGGGTGGGGAGCTTTCTTT
cdr3_aa: CSVAGRGWGAFF
clone_size: -
v_call: TRBV29-1
j_call: TRBJ1-1
d_call: TRBD1

cdr3_nt: TGTGCCAGCTCACCGGGACTAGCGGGTAGAACTAGCCAGTTCTTC
cdr3_aa: CASSPGLAGRTSQFF
clone_size: few
v_call: TRBV18
j_call: TRBJ2-1
d_call: TRBD2

cdr3_nt: TGCAGCGCCGAACCTCGGACTAGCGGAACCGGGGAGCTGTTTTTT
cdr3_aa: CSAEPRTSGTGELFF
clone_size: few
v_call: TRBV29-1
j_call: TRBJ2-2
d_call: TRBD2

cdr3_nt: TGCAGCGTTGTGAGTGCCAGCTCCTACAATGAGCAGTTCTTC
cdr3_aa: CSVVSASSYNEQFF
clone_size: -
v_call: TRBV29-1
j_call: TRBJ2-1
d_call: -

cdr3_nt: TGTGCCAGCAGCCAATCCTCTCGGGGGCGTTTCTACGAGCAGTACTTC
cdr3_aa: CASSQSSRGRFYEQYF
clone_size: few
v_call: TRBV4-2
j_call: TRBJ2-7
d_call: -

cdr3_nt: TGCGCCAGCAGCCAGGAAGTCAGCAAAAACATTCAGTACTTC
cdr3_aa: CASSQEVSKNIQYF
clone_size: -
v_call: TRBV5-1
j_call: TRBJ2-4
d_call: -

cdr3_nt: TGTGCCAGCAGTCACTCAAGTATGACAGTCGCGACCGGCTACACCTTC
cdr3_aa: CASSHSSMTVATGYTF
clone_size: -
v_call: TRBV12-3/TRBV12-4
j_call: TRBJ1-2
d_call: -

cdr3_nt: TGTGCCTGGAGTGTAGGACTTAACTACGAGCAGTACTTC
cdr3_aa: CAWSVGLNYEQYF
clone_size: -
v_call: TRBV30
j_call: TRBJ2-7
d_call: -

cdr3_nt: TGCAGCGTTGAAGTTATCGGTGACAGTTATACCTACGAGCAGTACTTC
cdr3_aa: CSVEVIGDSYTYEQYF
clone_size: once
v_call: TRBV29-1
j_call: TRBJ2-7
d_call: -

cdr3_nt: TGTGCCAGCAGTTTTCTAGAGGGTAATGAGCAGTTCTTC
cdr3_aa: CASSFLEGNEQFF
clone_size: -
v_call: TRBV28
j_call: TRBJ2-1
d_call: -

cdr3_nt: TGTGCCAGCAGCTTAGAGTGGGGCCTCTTGAACACTGAAGCTTTCTTT
cdr3_aa: CASSLEWGLLNTEAFF
clone_size: -
v_call: TRBV7-6
j_call: TRBJ1-1
d_call: -

cdr3_nt: TGTGCCAGCAGCTTGGGACTCCAGGTCTACGAGCAGTACTTC
cdr3_aa: CASSLGLQVYEQYF
clone_size: -
v_call: TRBV7-6
j_call: TRBJ2-7
d_call: -

cdr3_nt: TGTGCCAGCAGTAAAAAGGGACAGGGGATCTACAATGAGCAGTTCTTC
cdr3_aa: CASSKKGQGIYNEQFF
clone_size: -
v_call: TRBV6-5
j_call: TRBJ2-1
d_call: TRBD1

cdr3_nt: TGTGCCAACAGCAAAGGGAACGGGGTTGAAGAGACCCAGTACTTC
cdr3_aa: CANSKGNGVEETQYF
clone_size: -
v_call: TRBV21-1
j_call: TRBJ2-5
d_call: -